This T cell receptor (beta chain) appears in the sequencing data of a study of tumor and adjacent non-tumor tissue in lung cancer. A modified ARM-PCR protocol with three rounds of nested PCR amplified TCRbeta. TCRdb re-derived calls from the multiplex PCR reads in MiXCR, one entry per CDR3 protein. Of 50,000 or so distinct CDR3 sequences in the sample, about 70% were seen once. Overall study results and limits: Normal lung showed higher cumulative top 100 clone frequency than tumor.

Concerning this clonotype: Its antigen is not known.

This CDR3 has 15 amino acids. CDR1 MGHRA and CDR2 YSYEKL come from the germline V gene. RNA was extracted from bulk tissue without any cell sorting. The normal lung tissue was taken more than 3 cm from the tumor edge. The V and J genes are TRBV4-1 and TRBJ1-2; a weak D match, TRBD1 (6 bases). The TCR comes from a woman aged 55 to 70 with non-small cell lung cancer. The specimen sequenced was distant non-tumor lung tissue. The CDR3 bases are TGCATCAGCAGCCAAGGGGTAGGGGGAAACTATGGCTACACCTTC. It yields the protein CISSQGVGGNYGYTF.